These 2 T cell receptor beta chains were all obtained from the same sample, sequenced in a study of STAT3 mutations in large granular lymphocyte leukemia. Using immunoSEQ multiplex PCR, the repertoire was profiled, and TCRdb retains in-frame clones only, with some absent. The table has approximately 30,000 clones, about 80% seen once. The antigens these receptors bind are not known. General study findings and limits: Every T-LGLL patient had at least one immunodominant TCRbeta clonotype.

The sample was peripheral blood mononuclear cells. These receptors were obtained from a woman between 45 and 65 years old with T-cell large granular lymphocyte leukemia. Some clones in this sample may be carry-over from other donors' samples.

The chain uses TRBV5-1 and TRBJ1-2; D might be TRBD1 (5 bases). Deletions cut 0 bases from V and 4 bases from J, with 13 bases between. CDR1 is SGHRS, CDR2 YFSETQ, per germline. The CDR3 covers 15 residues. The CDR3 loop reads CASSLVGDSIYGYTF. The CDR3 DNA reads TGCGCCAGCAGCTTGGTAGGGGATAGCATCTATGGCTACACCTTC. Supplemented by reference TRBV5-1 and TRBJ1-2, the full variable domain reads KAGVTQTPRYLIKTRGQQVTLSCSPISGHRSVSWYQQTPGQGLQFLFEYFSETQRNKGNFPGRFSGRQFSNSRSEMNVSTLELGDSALYLCASSLVGDSIYGYTFGSGTRLTVV.

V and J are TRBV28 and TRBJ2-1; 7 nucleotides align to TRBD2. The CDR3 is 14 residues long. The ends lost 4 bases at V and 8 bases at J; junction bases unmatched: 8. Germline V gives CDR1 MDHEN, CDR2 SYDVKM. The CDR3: CASSYGGGPHEQFF. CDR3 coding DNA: TGTGCCAGCAGTTACGGGGGAGGGCCCCATGAGCAGTTCTTC.